This TCR beta chain was identified during a study of human T cells and chemical hapten exposure. Regarding time point: healthy volunteer bleed at 2 weeks. Whole blood that had not been fractionated was the source of extracted total RNA. Germline CDR1 is SEHNR and CDR2 is FQNEAQ (reference sequence). V shed 7 bases, J shed 0 bases, and the junction held 9 bases outside the gene matches. The CDR3 loop spans 15 amino acids. Study-wide findings and caveats: There was no change with DPC sensitization in TCRs above 1 in 1000 frequency.

As regards this clonotype: The antigen is not known.

The library tagged individual cDNA molecules with unique molecular identifiers. TCRdb independently ran MiXCR on the RACE reads; one entry per CDR3 protein. The sample yields 28,000 or so distinct CDR3 sequences, 6.5% to 9% seen once. The clonotype was recovered from a human donor in good health. Some clones in this sample may be carry-over from other donors' samples. The source material was whole blood. This chain uses TRBV7-9 with TRBJ2-7; 7 nucleotides align to TRBD1. CDR3 residues: CASTGTDSSSYEQYF. CDR3 DNA sequence: TGTGCCAGCACCGGGACAGATTCGAGCTCCTACGAGCAGTACTTC.